These T cell receptor beta chains were read from a single sample in a study of siplizumab effects on memory and regulatory T cells. TCRdb's table, derived via immunoSEQ multiplex PCR, lists solely in-frame clones and lacks some. In the table there are over 100,000 clones, about 90% of which are singletons. Sequencing was done on a sample of Tregs sorted from blood. The receptors shown here come from a human donor in good health. The CDR3 runs from the conserved cysteine through the conserved F or W. A D gene is named only where the DNA matches it firmly. Rows give clone size only sometimes, using once, few, many, or a class for an expanded clone.

J: TRBJ1-1; D: -; V: TRBV2; size: -; DNA: TGCGCCAGCAGCATTACAGGGAGAGGCACTGAAGCTTTCTTT; CDR3: CASSITGRGTEAFF
J: TRBJ2-2; D: TRBD2; V: TRBV7-8; size: -; DNA: TGTGCCAGCAGCAGCCAACTAGCGGGGGGTCGCACCGGGGAGCTGTTTTTT; CDR3: CASSSQLAGGRTGELFF
J: TRBJ1-2; D: -; V: TRBV2; size: -; DNA: TGTGCCGGCCGAAGGGGAGGAACATCCAACTATGGCTACACCTTC; CDR3: CAGRRGGTSNYGYTF
J: TRBJ2-7; D: TRBD1; V: TRBV7-2; size: -; DNA: TGTGCCAGCAGCTTCAGCAGGGGGTTCTACGAGCAGTACTTC; CDR3: CASSFSRGFYEQYF
J: TRBJ1-4; D: -; V: TRBV5-4; size: -; DNA: TGTGCCAGCAGCTATGGACAGCAGAATGAAAAACTGTTTTTT; CDR3: CASSYGQQNEKLFF
J: TRBJ2-5; D: -; V: TRBV5-6; size: -; DNA: TGTGCCAGCAGCTTGGCCAGTTACGAGACCCAGTACTTC; CDR3: CASSLASYETQYF
J: TRBJ1-5; D: TRBD1; V: TRBV7-9; size: -; DNA: TGTGCCAGCAGCAGCAGGGGGAGCAATCAGCCCCAGCATTTT; CDR3: CASSSRGSNQPQHF
J: TRBJ1-6; D: -; V: TRBV5-6; size: -; DNA: TGTGCCAGCAGCTTGGGTGATAGAGTGTACCACTTT; CDR3: CASSLGDRVYHF
J: TRBJ2-5; D: TRBD1; V: TRBV19; size: -; DNA: TGTGCCAGTAGTATTCACATCAAGGACAGGGGAGAGACCCAGTACTTC; CDR3: CASSIHIKDRGETQYF
J: TRBJ1-5; D: -; V: TRBV15; size: -; DNA: TGTGCCACCAGCAGAGGCTGGGTAACGGGCAATCAGCCCCAGCATTTT; CDR3: CATSRGWVTGNQPQHF
J: TRBJ2-3; D: TRBD1; V: TRBV5-6; size: -; DNA: TGTGCCAGCAGCCCGACAGGGGGCGCATCCGCAGATACGCAGTATTTT; CDR3: CASSPTGGASADTQYF
J: TRBJ1-6; D: -; V: TRBV7-9; size: -; DNA: TGTGCCAGCAGTGGAGGTTGGGGGACAACGGAATCACCCCTCCACTTT; CDR3: CASSGGWGTTESPLHF
J: TRBJ2-1; D: -; V: TRBV19; size: -; DNA: TGTGCCAGTAGTATGGGACTCCCAGGCGAGCAGTTCTTC; CDR3: CASSMGLPGEQFF
J: TRBJ2-7; D: TRBD1; V: TRBV7-9; size: -; DNA: TGTGCCAGCAGCAAAGAGGCAGGGGGAACTGTACGATCCTACGAGCAGTACTTC; CDR3: CASSKEAGGTVRSYEQYF
J: TRBJ2-3; D: -; V: TRBV15; size: -; DNA: TGTGCCACCAGCAGAGGGGCAGGGGGGCACACAGATACGCAGTATTTT; CDR3: CATSRGAGGHTDTQYF
J: TRBJ2-3; D: TRBD2; V: TRBV5-4; size: -; DNA: TGTGCCAGCAGCTTGATTAGCGGGAGGGCAGATACGCAGTATTTT; CDR3: CASSLISGRADTQYF
J: TRBJ1-1; D: -; V: TRBV5-1; size: -; DNA: TGCGCCAGCAGCTTGCGAGGAGGCTCCATGAACACTGAAGCTTTCTTT; CDR3: CASSLRGGSMNTEAFF
J: TRBJ2-7; D: -; V: TRBV18; size: few; DNA: TGTGCCAGCTCACCGGGACTCTCCTACGAGCAGTACTTC; CDR3: CASSPGLSYEQYF
J: TRBJ1-1; D: TRBD1; V: TRBV9; size: -; DNA: TGTGCCAGCAGCAGACAGGGGGGGAACACTGAAGCTTTCTTT; CDR3: CASSRQGGNTEAFF
J: TRBJ2-7; D: -; V: TRBV2; size: -; DNA: TGTGCCAGCAGTGAAGCGTCTCCGGGGAGAGAGCAGTACTTC; CDR3: CASSEASPGREQYF
J: TRBJ1-5; D: -; V: TRBV10-3; size: -; DNA: TGTGCCATCAGTGTAGGGGGGAATCAGCCCCAGCATTTT; CDR3: CAISVGGNQPQHF
J: TRBJ2-3; D: TRBD2; V: TRBV9; size: -; DNA: TGTGCCAGCAGCGTAAGCGGGGGGAGCACAGATACGCAGTATTTT; CDR3: CASSVSGGSTDTQYF
J: TRBJ2-2; D: -; V: TRBV5-1; size: -; DNA: TGCGCCAGCAGCTCTGGACAGACCGGGGAGCTGTTTTTT; CDR3: CASSSGQTGELFF
J: TRBJ2-3; D: -; V: TRBV7-8; size: -; DNA: TGTGCCAGCAGCTTAGGACGCTCCACAGATACGCAGTATTTT; CDR3: CASSLGRSTDTQYF
J: TRBJ2-3; D: -; V: TRBV2; size: -; DNA: TGTGCCGAGGGCCGCCAGGATACGCAGTATTTT; CDR3: CAEGRQDTQYF
J: TRBJ1-1; D: -; V: TRBV11-3; size: -; DNA: TGTGCCAGCAGCTTACAGGAGAACACTGAAGCTTTCTTT; CDR3: CASSLQENTEAFF
J: TRBJ1-5; D: -; V: TRBV6-4; size: -; DNA: TGTGCCAGCATATCTCGGGACTCAGCGTTCAATCAGCCCCAGCATTTT; CDR3: CASISRDSAFNQPQHF
J: TRBJ1-1; D: -; V: TRBV9; size: -; DNA: TGTGCCAGCAGCCTCACCGGAGGGTTCGCGACTGAAGCTTTCTTT; CDR3: CASSLTGGFATEAFF
J: TRBJ2-5; D: TRBD2; V: TRBV10-3; size: -; DNA: TGTGCCATCAGTGGTGGTGAGCTAGCGGGTTTCCACCAAGAGACCCAGTACTTC; CDR3: CAISGGELAGFHQETQYF
J: TRBJ1-5; D: TRBD1; V: TRBV10-3; size: once; DNA: TGTGCCATCAGTCCAGGGGGGGTGGCAGGGAGTCAGCCCCAGCATTTT; CDR3: CAISPGGVAGSQPQHF
J: TRBJ2-1; D: -; V: TRBV6-4; size: -; DNA: TGTGCCAGCAGTGATCAGGGACTTGGTGAGCAGTTCTTC; CDR3: CASSDQGLGEQFF
J: TRBJ2-5; D: TRBD1; V: TRBV2; size: -; DNA: TGTGCCAGCAGAGGGACAGGAAAAGAGACCCAGTACTTC; CDR3: CASRGTGKETQYF
J: TRBJ2-5; D: -; V: TRBV12-5; size: -; DNA: TGTGCTAGTGGTTTTAATCAAGGCGGGGAAGAGACCCAGTACTTC; CDR3: CASGFNQGGEETQYF
J: TRBJ2-1; D: TRBD2; V: TRBV2; size: -; DNA: TGTGCCAGGAGAGGGACTAGCGGTGGGGTTTTCTTC; CDR3: CARRGTSGGVFF